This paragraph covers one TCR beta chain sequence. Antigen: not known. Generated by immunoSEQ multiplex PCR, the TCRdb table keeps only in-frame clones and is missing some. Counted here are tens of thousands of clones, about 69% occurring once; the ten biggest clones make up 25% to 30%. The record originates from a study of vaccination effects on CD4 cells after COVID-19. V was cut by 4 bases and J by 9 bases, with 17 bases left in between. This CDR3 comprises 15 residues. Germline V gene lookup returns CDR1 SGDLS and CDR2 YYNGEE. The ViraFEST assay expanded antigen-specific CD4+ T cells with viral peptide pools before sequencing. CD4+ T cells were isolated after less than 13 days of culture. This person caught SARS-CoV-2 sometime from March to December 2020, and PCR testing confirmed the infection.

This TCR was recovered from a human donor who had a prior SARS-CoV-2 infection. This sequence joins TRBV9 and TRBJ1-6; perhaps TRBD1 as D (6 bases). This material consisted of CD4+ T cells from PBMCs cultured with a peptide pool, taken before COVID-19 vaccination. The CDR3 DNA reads TGTGCCAGCAGCTTCACAGGGTTGGGGGGTTCACCCCTCCACTTT. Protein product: CASSFTGLGGSPLHF.